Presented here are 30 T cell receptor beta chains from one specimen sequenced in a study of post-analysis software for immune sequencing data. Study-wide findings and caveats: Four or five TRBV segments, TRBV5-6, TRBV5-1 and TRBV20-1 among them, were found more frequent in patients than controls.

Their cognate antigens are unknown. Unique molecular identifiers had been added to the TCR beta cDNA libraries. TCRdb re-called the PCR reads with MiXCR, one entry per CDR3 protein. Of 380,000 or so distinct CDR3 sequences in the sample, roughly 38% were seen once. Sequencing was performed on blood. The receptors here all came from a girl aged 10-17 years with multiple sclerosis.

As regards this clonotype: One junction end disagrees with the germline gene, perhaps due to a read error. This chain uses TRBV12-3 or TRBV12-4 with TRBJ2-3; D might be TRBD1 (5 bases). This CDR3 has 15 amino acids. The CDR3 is CASTPGDVKTDAQYF. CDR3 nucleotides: TGTGCCAGCACCCCTGGGGATGTGAAGACAGATGCGCAGTATTTT.

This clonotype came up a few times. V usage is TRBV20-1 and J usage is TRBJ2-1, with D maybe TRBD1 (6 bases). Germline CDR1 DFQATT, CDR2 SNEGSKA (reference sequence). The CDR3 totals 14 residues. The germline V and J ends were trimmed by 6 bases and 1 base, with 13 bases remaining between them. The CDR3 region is CSAPGASSYNEQFF. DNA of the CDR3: TGCAGTGCCCCAGGGGCCAGTTCCTACAATGAGCAGTTCTTC.

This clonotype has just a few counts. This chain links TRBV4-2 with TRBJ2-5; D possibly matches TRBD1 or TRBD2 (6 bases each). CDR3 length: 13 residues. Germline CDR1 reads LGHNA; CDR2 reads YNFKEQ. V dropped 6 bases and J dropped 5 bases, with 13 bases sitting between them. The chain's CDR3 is CASRPGAGETQYF. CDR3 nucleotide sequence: TGTGCCAGCAGGCCGGGGGCCGGTGAGACCCAGTACTTC.

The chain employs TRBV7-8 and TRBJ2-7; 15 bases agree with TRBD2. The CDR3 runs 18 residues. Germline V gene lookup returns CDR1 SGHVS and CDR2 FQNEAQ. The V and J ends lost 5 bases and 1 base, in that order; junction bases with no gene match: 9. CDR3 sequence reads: CASSPGTSGGSFSYEQYF. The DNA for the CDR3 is TGTGCCAGCAGCCCAGGGACTAGCGGGGGGTCCTTTTCCTACGAGCAGTACTTC. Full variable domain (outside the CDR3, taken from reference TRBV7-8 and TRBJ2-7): GAGVSQSPRYKVAKRGQDVALRCDPISGHVSLFWYQQALGQGPEFLTYFQNEAQLDKSGLPSDRFFAERPEGSVSTLKIQRTQQEDSAVYLCASSPGTSGGSFSYEQYFGPGTRLTVT.

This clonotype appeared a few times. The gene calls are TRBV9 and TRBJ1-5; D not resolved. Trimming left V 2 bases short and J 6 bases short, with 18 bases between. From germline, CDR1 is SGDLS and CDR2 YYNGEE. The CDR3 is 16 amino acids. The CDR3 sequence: CASSVGKGGGGQPQHF. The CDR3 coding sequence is TGTGCCAGCAGCGTGGGGAAGGGTGGAGGTGGTCAGCCCCAGCATTTT.

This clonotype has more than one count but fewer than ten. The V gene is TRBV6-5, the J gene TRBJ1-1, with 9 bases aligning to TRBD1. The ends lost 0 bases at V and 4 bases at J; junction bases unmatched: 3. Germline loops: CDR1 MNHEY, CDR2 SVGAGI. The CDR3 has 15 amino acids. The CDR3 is CASSYSGQGPTEAFF. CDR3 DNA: TGTGCCAGCAGTTACTCGGGACAGGGCCCCACTGAAGCTTTCTTT.

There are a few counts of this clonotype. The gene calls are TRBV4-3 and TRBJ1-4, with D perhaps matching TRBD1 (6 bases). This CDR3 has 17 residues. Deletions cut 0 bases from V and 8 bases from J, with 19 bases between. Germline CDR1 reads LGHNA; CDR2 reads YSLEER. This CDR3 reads CASSQDDTGAGEEKLFF. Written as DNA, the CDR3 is TGCGCCAGCAGCCAAGATGATACGGGGGCCGGCGAAGAAAAACTGTTTTTT.

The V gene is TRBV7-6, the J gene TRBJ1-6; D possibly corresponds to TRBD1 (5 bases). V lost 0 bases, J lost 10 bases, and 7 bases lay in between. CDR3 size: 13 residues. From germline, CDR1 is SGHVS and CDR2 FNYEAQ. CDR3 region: CASSLAWGSPLHF. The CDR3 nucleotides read TGTGCCAGCAGCTTAGCGTGGGGGTCACCCCTCCACTTT.

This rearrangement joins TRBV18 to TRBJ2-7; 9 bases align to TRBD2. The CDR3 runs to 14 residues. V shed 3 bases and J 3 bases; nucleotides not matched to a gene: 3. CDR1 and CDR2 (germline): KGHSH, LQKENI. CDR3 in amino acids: CASSPASGDYEQYF. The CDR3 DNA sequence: TGTGCCAGCTCACCGGCTAGCGGGGACTACGAGCAGTACTTC.

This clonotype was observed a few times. The CDR3 here is CASSFGSYSNQPQHF. The CDR3 region has the DNA TGTGCCAGCAGCTTTGGGTCGTATAGCAATCAGCCCCAGCATTTT. V usage is TRBV5-6 and J usage is TRBJ1-5; unclear D gene. The CDR3 loop spans 15 amino acids. Trimming left V 2 bases short and J 0 bases short, with 9 bases between. Germline values: CDR1 SGHDT, CDR2 YYEEEE.

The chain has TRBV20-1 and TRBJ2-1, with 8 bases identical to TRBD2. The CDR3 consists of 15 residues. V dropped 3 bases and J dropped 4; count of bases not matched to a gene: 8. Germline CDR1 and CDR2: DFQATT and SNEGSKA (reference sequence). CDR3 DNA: TGCAGTGCTAGTCGGGGGGGTGAATCATACAATGAGCAGTTCTTC. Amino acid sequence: CSASRGGESYNEQFF.

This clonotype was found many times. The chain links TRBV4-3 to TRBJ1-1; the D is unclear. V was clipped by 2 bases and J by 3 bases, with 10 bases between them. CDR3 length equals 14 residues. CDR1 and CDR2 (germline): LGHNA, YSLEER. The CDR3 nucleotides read TGCGCCAGCAGCCAAATTCGGGAGGACACTGAAGCTTTCTTT. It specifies CASSQIREDTEAFF.

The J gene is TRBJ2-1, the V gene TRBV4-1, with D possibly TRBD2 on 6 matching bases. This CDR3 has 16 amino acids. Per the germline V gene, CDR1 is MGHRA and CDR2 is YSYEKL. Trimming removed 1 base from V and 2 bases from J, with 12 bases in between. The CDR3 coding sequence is TGCGCCAGCAGCCAAGTAACGGGACTCACCTACAATGAGCAGTTCTTC. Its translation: CASSQVTGLTYNEQFF.

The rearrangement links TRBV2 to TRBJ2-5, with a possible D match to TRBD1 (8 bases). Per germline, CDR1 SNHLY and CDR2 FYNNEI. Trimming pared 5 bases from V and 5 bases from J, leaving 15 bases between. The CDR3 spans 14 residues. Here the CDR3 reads CASSRQGREETQYF. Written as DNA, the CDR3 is TGTGCCAGCAGTAGACAGGGGAGGGAGGAGACCCAGTACTTC.

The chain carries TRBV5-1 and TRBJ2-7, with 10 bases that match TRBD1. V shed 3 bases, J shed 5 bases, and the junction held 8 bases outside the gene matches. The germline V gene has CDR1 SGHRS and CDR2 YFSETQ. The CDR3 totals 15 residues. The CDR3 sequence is CASSSAGQGVDEQYF. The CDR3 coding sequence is TGCGCCAGCAGCTCTGCCGGACAGGGGGTGGACGAGCAGTACTTC.

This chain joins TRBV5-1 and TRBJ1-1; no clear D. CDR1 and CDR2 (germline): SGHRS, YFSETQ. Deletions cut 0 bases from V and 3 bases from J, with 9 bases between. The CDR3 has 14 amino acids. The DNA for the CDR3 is TGCGCCAGCAGCTTGGAGGAGCAGTACACTGAAGCTTTCTTT. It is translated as CASSLEEQYTEAFF.

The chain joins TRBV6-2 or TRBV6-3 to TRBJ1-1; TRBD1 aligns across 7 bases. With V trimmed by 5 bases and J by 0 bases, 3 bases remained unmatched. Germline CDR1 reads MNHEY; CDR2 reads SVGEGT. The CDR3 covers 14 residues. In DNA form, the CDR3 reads TGTGCCAGCAGTCCGGGACAGATGAACACTGAAGCTTTCTTT. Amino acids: CASSPGQMNTEAFF.

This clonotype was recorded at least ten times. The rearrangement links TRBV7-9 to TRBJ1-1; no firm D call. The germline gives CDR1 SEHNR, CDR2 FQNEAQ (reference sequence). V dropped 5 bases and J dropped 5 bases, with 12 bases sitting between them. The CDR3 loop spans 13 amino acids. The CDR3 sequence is CASSLSRGTEAFF. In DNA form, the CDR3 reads TGTGCCAGCAGCCTTAGTCGGGGTACTGAAGCTTTCTTT.

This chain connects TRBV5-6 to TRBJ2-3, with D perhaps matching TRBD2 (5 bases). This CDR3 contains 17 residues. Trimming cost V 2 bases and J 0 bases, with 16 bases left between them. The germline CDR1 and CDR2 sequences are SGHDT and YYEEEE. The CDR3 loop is CASSFRGCAPSTDTQYF. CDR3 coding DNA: TGTGCCAGCAGCTTTAGAGGGTGTGCCCCTAGCACAGATACGCAGTATTTT.

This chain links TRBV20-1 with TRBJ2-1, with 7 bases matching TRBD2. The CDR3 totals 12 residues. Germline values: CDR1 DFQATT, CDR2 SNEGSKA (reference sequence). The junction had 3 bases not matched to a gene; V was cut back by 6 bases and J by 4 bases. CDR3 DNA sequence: TGCAGTGCCCGAGCGGGGTACAATGAGCAGTTCTTC. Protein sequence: CSARAGYNEQFF.

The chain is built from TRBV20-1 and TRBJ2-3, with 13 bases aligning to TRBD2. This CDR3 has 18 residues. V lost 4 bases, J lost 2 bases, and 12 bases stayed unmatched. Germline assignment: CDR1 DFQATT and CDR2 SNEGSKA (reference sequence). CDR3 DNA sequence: TGCAGTGCTACTCACACTCGACTAGCGGGGGGCCCCACAGATACGCAGTATTTT. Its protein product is CSATHTRLAGGPTDTQYF.

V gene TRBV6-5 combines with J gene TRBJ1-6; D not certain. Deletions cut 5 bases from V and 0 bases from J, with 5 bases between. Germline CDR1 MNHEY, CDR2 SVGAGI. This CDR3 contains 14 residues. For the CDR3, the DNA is TGTGCCAGCAGTCGAACCTCCTATAATTCACCCCTCCACTTT. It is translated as CASSRTSYNSPLHF.

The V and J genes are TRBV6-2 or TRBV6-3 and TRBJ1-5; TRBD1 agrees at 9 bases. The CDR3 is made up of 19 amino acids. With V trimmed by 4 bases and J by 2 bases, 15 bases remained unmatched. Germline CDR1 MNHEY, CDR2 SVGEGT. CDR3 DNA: TGTGCCAGCAGTTCGCCACCGGGACAGGGTCGTGGCCGCAATCAGCCCCAGCATTTT. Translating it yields CASSSPPGQGRGRNQPQHF.

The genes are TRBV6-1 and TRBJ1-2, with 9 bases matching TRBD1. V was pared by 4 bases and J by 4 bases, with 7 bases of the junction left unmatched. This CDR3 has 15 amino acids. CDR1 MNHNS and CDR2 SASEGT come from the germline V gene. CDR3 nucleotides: TGTGCCAGCAGTGGGGACAGGGAGAGGAGCTATGGCTACACCTTC. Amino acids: CASSGDRERSYGYTF.

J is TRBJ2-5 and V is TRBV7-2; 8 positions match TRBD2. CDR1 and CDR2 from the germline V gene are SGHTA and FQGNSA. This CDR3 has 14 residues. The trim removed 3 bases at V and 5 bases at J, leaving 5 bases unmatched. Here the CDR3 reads CASSFGTRGETQYF. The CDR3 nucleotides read TGTGCCAGCAGCTTCGGGACTAGGGGGGAGACCCAGTACTTC.

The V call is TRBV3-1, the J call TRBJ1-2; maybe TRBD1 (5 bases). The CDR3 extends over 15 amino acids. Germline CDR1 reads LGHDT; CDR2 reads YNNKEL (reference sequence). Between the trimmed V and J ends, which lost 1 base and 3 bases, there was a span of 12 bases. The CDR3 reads CASSQGGGIDYGYTF. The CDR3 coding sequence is TGTGCCAGCAGCCAAGGGGGGGGTATCGACTATGGCTACACCTTC. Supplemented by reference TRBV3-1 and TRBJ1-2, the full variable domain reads DTAVSQTPKYLVTQMGNDKSIKCEQNLGHDTMYWYKQDSKKFLKIMFSYNNKELIINETVPNRFSPKSPDKAHLNLHINSLELGDSAVYFCASSQGGGIDYGYTFGSGTRLTVV.

The CDR3 coding sequence is TGTGCCATCAGTCCCGGTCATGACTATGGCTACACCTTC. This gives the protein CAISPGHDYGYTF. J is TRBJ1-2 and V is TRBV10-3; no clear D gene. V gave up 5 bases and J gave up 3 bases, with 10 bases separating them. Germline lookup yields CDR1 ENHRY and CDR2 SYGVKD. The CDR3 spans 13 residues.

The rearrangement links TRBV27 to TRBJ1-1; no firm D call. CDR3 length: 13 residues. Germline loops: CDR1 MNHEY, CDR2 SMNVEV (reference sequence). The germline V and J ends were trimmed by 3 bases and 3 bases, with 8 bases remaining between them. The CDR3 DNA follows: TGTGCCAGCAGTTTTGGTTTGGACACTGAAGCTTTCTTT. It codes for CASSFGLDTEAFF.

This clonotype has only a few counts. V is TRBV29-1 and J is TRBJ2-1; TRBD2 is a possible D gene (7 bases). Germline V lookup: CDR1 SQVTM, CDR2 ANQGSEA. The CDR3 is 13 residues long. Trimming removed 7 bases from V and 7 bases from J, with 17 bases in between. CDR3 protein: CSGRGGDSNEQFF. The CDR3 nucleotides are TGCAGCGGCCGCGGGGGCGACTCAAATGAGCAGTTCTTC.

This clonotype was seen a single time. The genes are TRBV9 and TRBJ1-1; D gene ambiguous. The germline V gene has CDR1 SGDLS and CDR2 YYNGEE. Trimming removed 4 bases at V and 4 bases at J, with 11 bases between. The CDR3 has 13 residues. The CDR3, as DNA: TGTGCCAGCAGCCTAGGGCCACCCACTGAAGCTTTCTTT. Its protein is CASSLGPPTEAFF.